The 10 T cell receptor beta chains in this list originate from one sample, sequenced in a study of blood T cells in healthy people across ages. A sample-barcoded 5' primer and a J-beta primer mix were used in a second PCR of about 6 to 12 cycles. TCRdb processed the 5' RACE reads anew with MiXCR; each CDR3 protein has one entry. This sample carries 850,000 to 1,100,000 distinct CDR3 sequences, more than 30% of them seen once, and the ten largest clones take around 13%. The sequencing sample was made of blood. Receptors originate from a man aged 18 to 29 in good health.

This clonotype is classed as medium-sized. This chain connects TRBV2 to TRBJ2-5; 10 positions match TRBD2. The germline V gene has CDR1 SNHLY and CDR2 FYNNEI. V was pared by 9 bases and J by 2 bases, with 9 bases of the junction left unmatched. This CDR3 has 15 amino acids. CDR3 protein: CASARTSGIQETQYF. CDR3 nucleotides: TGTGCCAGTGCTAGGACTAGCGGAATTCAAGAGACCCAGTACTTC.

The chain uses TRBV5-1 and TRBJ2-7; no definite D call. Trimming shortened V by 4 bases and J by 7 bases, and 12 bases separated the two germline ends. The germline gives CDR1 SGHRS, CDR2 YFSETQ. CDR3 length: 12 residues. In DNA form, the CDR3 reads TGCGCCAGCAGCGAGACGTCCTCTGAGCAGTACTTC. Protein product: CASSETSSEQYF.

This clonotype has more than one count but fewer than ten. The genes are TRBV12-3 or TRBV12-4 and TRBJ2-1, with 8 bases lining up with TRBD1. After removal of 6 bases from V and 0 bases from J, the junction contained 10 bases not matched to a gene. The CDR3 is 17 amino acids. DNA of the CDR3: TGTGCCAGCAGCCCGGGGACAGGCGGCTTCTCCTACAATGAGCAGTTCTTC. Its translation is CASSPGTGGFSYNEQFF.

The chain joins TRBV5-1 to TRBJ2-5; 7 positions agree with TRBD2. Germline CDR1 SGHRS, CDR2 YFSETQ. This CDR3 has 15 amino acids. Losses at the gene ends were 0 bases for V and 11 bases for J; bases not matched to a gene: 13. The DNA of the CDR3 is TGCGCCAGCAGCTTGGGAGGACTAGATTCCGATGAGCAGTACTTC. It translates to CASSLGGLDSDEQYF.

The chain joins TRBV28 to TRBJ2-7; 8 bases fit TRBD1. The junction had 26 bases not matched to a gene; V was cut back by 3 bases and J by 7 bases. The germline V gene has CDR1 MDHEN and CDR2 SYDVKM. The CDR3 is 20 amino acids. CDR3 bases: TGTGCCAGCAGTTTTGAGAGGACAGGGAAGCGGTTACCTTCCTACAATGAGCAGTACTTC. It specifies CASSFERTGKRLPSYNEQYF.

This chain connects TRBV7-2 to TRBJ2-3, with 8 bases aligning to TRBD2. The CDR3 is 16 residues long. The V gene end was trimmed by 5 bases and the J gene end by 1 base; junction bases not matched to a gene: 8. Germline CDR1 SGHTA, CDR2 FQGNSA. The CDR3 nucleotides read TGTGCCAGCAGCGCGGGACTAGTCGGCCGCACAGATACGCAGTATTTT. Its translation is CASSAGLVGRTDTQYF. Filled out from reference TRBV7-2 and TRBJ2-3, the complete variable domain reads GAGVSQSPSNKVTEKGKDVELRCDPISGHTALYWYRQSLGQGLEFLIYFQGNSAPDKSGLPSDRFSAERTGGSVSTLTIQRTQQEDSAVYLCASSAGLVGRTDTQYFGPGTRLTVL.

The table lists this clonotype with many counts. The V call is TRBV28, the J call TRBJ2-3; maybe TRBD2 (5 bases). The CDR3 consists of 13 residues. V was trimmed by 5 bases and J by 3 bases, leaving 9 bases between them. Per germline, CDR1 MDHEN and CDR2 SYDVKM. The CDR3 sequence: CASSVRRTDTQYF. CDR3 nucleotide sequence: TGTGCCAGCAGTGTGAGGAGGACAGATACGCAGTATTTT.

The chain uses TRBV12-5 and TRBJ2-1; D gene uncertain. The J call may not be correct, given that the DNA end is closer to TRBJ2-7. Looked up from germline, CDR1 is LGHNT and CDR2 is FRNRAP. This CDR3 has 11 residues. Here the CDR3 DNA reads TGTGCTAGTGGTTTGTACAATGAGCAGTACTTC. It codes for CASGLYNEQYF.

This clonotype was seen only a few times. This rearrangement joins TRBV4-2 to TRBJ1-1, with a tentative D call TRBD1 (6 bases). The CDR3 loop spans 14 amino acids. Trimming shortened V by 0 bases and J by 7 bases, and 12 bases separated the two germline ends. CDR1 LGHNA and CDR2 YNFKEQ come from the germline V gene. This CDR3 reads CASSQDVQGDEAFF. CDR3 sequence (DNA): TGTGCCAGCAGCCAAGATGTACAGGGTGATGAAGCTTTCTTT.

This chain joins TRBV4-3 and TRBJ2-3; D may correspond to TRBD1 or TRBD2 (6 bases each). CDR1 LGHNA and CDR2 YSLEER come from the germline V gene. The CDR3 totals 17 residues. Trimming took off 0 bases at V and 2 bases at J, with 15 bases between the two ends. CDR3 residues: CASSQDSAGQNTDTQYF. DNA of the CDR3: TGCGCCAGCAGCCAAGATAGCGCGGGACAAAACACAGATACGCAGTATTTT.